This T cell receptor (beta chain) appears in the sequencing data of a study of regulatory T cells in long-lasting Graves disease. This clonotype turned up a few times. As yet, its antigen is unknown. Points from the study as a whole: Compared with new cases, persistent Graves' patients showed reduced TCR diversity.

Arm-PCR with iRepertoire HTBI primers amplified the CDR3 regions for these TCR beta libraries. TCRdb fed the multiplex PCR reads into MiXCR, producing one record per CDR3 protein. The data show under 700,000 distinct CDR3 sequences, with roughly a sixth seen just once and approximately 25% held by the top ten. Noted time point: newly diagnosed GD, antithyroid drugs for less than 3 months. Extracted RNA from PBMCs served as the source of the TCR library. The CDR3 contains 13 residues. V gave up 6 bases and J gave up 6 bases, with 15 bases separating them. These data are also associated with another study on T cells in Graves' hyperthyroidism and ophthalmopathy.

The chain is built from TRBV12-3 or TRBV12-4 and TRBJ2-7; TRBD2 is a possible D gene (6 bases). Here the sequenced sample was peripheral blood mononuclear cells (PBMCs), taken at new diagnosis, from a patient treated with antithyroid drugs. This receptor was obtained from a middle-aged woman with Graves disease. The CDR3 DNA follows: TGTGCCAGCAGAATTGGGGCGCGGGGCGAGCAGTACTTC. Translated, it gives CASRIGARGEQYF.